The sequence of this TCR beta chain was determined in a study of T cells after yellow fever vaccination. Study results and limitations: Peaking on day 5 versus 15, the secondary response was faster but weaker. FACS-sorted repertoires could contain abundant clonotypes contaminating from the bulk population. The study re-detected most primary-vaccination clones after the booster (approximately 97% CD4, around 90% CD8).

From germline, CDR1 is DFQATT and CDR2 SNEGSKA (reference sequence). CDR3 length: 14 amino acids. V lost 5 bases and J lost 3; bases outside the gene matches: 7. Making TCR cDNA involved 5'RACE template switching, which added UMIs and a universal primer site. Via MiXCR, TCRdb re-called the 5' RACE reads, giving one row per CDR3 protein. Counted here are hundreds of thousands of distinct CDR3 sequences, 12% occurring once; the ten biggest clones make up around 14%. As concerns this clonotype: Antigen unknown.

V is TRBV20-1 and J is TRBJ1-5; 7 bases line up with TRBD1. The origin of this receptor is a man aged 25 to 45 who received the YFV17D yellow fever vaccine. The material was PBMCs, obtained on the day of the yellow fever booster vaccination. The CDR3 DNA is TGCAGTGCTCCTGCGGGACAGCCCAATCAGCCCCAGCATTTT. Its translation is CSAPAGQPNQPQHF.